Given below is one T cell receptor (beta chain) in context. Trimming took off 0 bases at V and 5 bases at J, with 14 bases between the two ends. This CDR3 contains 16 residues. Germline assignment: CDR1 MNHEY and CDR2 SVGAGI. This sample was included in a study of T cell changes during pregnancy in multiple sclerosis. The assay was immunoSEQ multiplex PCR, and TCRdb's table has in-frame clones only and misses some. This table has 30,000 to 45,000 clones, 91% appearing once. The TCR sequence derives from a female donor with multiple sclerosis, enrolled in a pregnancy study. The sequences come from CD8+ T cells from peripheral blood mononuclear cells, collected after pregnancy. The chain has TRBV6-5 and TRBJ2-1; possible D gene TRBD1, 5 bases. CDR3: CASSYSTPGRDNEQFF. The CDR3 nucleotides read TGTGCCAGCAGTTACTCGACCCCAGGGCGCGACAATGAGCAGTTCTTC.